A selection of T cell receptor beta chains follows, all from one sample in a study of vaccination and CD4 T cells after COVID-19. A single record per CDR3 protein comes from TCRdb applying MiXCR to the PCR reads. The sample lists more than 20,000 distinct CDR3 sequences; less than 45% were seen once. No antigens are known for them. The input for sequencing was CD4+ T cells from blood, cultured in vitro, taken about 7 months after SARS-CoV-2 vaccination. These receptors were taken from a human donor who had recovered from COVID-19. Each CDR3 is given with its conserved first and last residue. The D gene is left open where the match is weak.

d_gene | v_gene | CDR3aa
- | TRBV20-1 | CSATRDRYNEQFF
- | TRBV18 | CASSPPGGGAARNEQFF
- | TRBV10-3 | CAISGTKGITEAFF
TRBD2 | TRBV7-9 | CASSPGLAGPTGELFF
- | TRBV19 | CASSIGANNQPQHF
TRBD2 | TRBV6-5 | CASSYSPGLAGGNYEQFF
TRBD1 | TRBV20-1 | CSAANRGYEQYF
- | TRBV7-8 | CASSKQGSYNSPLHF
- | TRBV2 | CASSEAGHNSPLHF
TRBD1 | TRBV12-3/TRBV12-4 | CASSRDRGYEQYF
- | TRBV7-2 | CASSLAIGTRVDTQYF
TRBD1 | TRBV7-3 | CASRQTGGEQFF